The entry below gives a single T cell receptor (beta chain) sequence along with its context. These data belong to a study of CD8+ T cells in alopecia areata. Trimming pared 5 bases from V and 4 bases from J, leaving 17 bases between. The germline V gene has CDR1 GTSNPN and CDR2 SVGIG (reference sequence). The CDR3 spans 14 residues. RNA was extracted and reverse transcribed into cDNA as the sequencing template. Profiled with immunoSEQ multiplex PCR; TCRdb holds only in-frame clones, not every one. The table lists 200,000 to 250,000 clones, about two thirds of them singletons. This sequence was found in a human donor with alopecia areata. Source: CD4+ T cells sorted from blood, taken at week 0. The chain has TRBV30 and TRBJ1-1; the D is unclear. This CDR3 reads CAWSIPEATTEAFF. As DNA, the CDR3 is TGTGCCTGGTCGATCCCAGAGGCCACCACTGAAGCTTTCTTT.